This T cell receptor beta chain was identified during a study of blood T cells in healthy people across ages. The study, taken as a whole, reports: TCR beta diversity correlated strongly with naive T cell percentage.

Alongside a J-beta primer mix, a sample-barcoded 5' primer served in a second PCR lasting 7 to 11 cycles. TCRdb re-called the 5' RACE reads through MiXCR, storing one row per CDR3 protein. The sample has 780,000 or so distinct CDR3 sequences; around 25% are singletons. This clonotype was seen a few times. Its antigen is not identified. The germline gives CDR1 DFQATT, CDR2 SNEGSKA (reference sequence). The CDR3 has 15 residues. The same data also went into a second study, on T cells of mothers and their children. Per that paper: Among related mother-child pairs, overlap was slightly higher than in unrelated pairs, though not significantly.

The sequence was obtained from a boy aged 10-17 years in good health. Sequencing was performed on blood. The genes are TRBV20-1 and TRBJ1-6; the D gene is possibly TRBD1 (6 bases). The CDR3 nucleotides read TGCAGCGTGGGACAAACGGGAACCATGAATTCACCCCTCCACTTT. Protein: CSVGQTGTMNSPLHF.